This T cell receptor (beta chain) was captured by sequencing in a study of identifying expanded T cells in peripheral blood. Turning to this clone: Its specificity is unknown.

Study outcomes and limitations: Clone count variance between approximately two-week samples rose with total template count.

Per germline, CDR1 MDHEN and CDR2 SYDVKM. The CDR3 contains 14 residues. Between the trimmed V and J ends, which lost 6 bases and 4 bases, there was a span of 13 bases. Here immunoSEQ multiplex PCR was the method, and the copy in TCRdb shows in-frame clones only, minus some. This sample has under 110,000 clones; roughly nine tenths occur once, and the top ten carry approximately 17%. Specimen: blood. This receptor was identified in a person aged 18-69 years in good health. V is TRBV28 and J is TRBJ1-3; D possibly corresponds to TRBD1 (6 bases). The CDR3 region is CASSWRGGGNTIYF. CDR3 DNA sequence: TGTGCCAGCAGCTGGCGGGGGGGCGGAAACACCATATATTTT.